Listed below are T cell receptor beta chains from one sample, sequenced in a study of T cell responses to AZD1222 COVID-19 vaccine. The repertoire was sequenced with immunoSEQ multiplex PCR; TCRdb's copy has only in-frame clones and lacks some. The sample lists 99,000 or so clones, approximately 86% occurring once. Sequenced here: peripheral blood, sampled 28 days after the second dose of the MenACWY control vaccine. All receptors derive from an adult who received the MenACWY meningococcal vaccine as a control. Each CDR3 is given with its conserved first and last residue. A D gene is named only where the DNA matches it firmly. Clone size, where shown, is once, few, many, or a class for clones that have expanded.

abundance	j_gene	v_gene	d_gene	CDR3nt	CDR3aa
NA	TRBJ1-1	TRBV7-9	TRBD1	TGTGCCAGCAGCTACCGACAGGGCTCGGAAGCTTTCTTT	CASSYRQGSEAFF
few	TRBJ2-2	TRBV11-2	NA	TGTGCCAGCAGCTTAGAAAGGCCGAACACCGGGGAGCTGTTTTTT	CASSLERPNTGELFF
NA	TRBJ2-1	TRBV7-2	NA	TGTGCCAGCAGCATCGGGACCCATGATGAGCAGTTCTTC	CASSIGTHDEQFF
NA	TRBJ1-1	TRBV5-5	NA	TGTGCCAGCAGCTGGGGCTTTTCTCAAACAGAAGCTTTCTTT	CASSWGFSQTEAFF
NA	TRBJ2-7	TRBV5-1	NA	TGCGCCAGCAGCTTGACGGGGGCAGTGCAGTACTTC	CASSLTGAVQYF
NA	TRBJ2-1	TRBV7-9	NA	TGTGCCAGCAGCTTTAGTCCTAGACACAATGAGCAGTTCTTC	CASSFSPRHNEQFF
medium-sized	TRBJ2-3	TRBV27	TRBD1	TGTGCCAGCAGTTCCTTATACCGGGACAGGGTTACAGATACGCAGTATTTT	CASSSLYRDRVTDTQYF
NA	TRBJ2-1	TRBV10-3	TRBD2	TGTGCCATCAGTGAGATGGCTAGCGGGGGCCATAACAATGAGCAGTTCTTC	CAISEMASGGHNNEQFF
NA	TRBJ1-5	TRBV28	TRBD1	TGTGCCAGCAGTAAACAGGGGGCTAGTGGCAATCAGCCCCAGCATTTT	CASSKQGASGNQPQHF
NA	TRBJ1-3	TRBV4-1	TRBD1	TGCGCCAGCAGCCAAACCGGGACAGCTGTTGGAAACACCATATATTTT	CASSQTGTAVGNTIYF
NA	TRBJ1-2	TRBV3-1/TRBV3-2	NA	TGTGCCAGCAGCCAAGAGACAGACCGCTATGGCTACACCTTC	CASSQETDRYGYTF
NA	TRBJ1-1	TRBV18	TRBD1	TGTGCCAGCTCACCTGTGGGGGACAGCCATAACACTGAAGCTTTCTTT	CASSPVGDSHNTEAFF
NA	TRBJ2-7	TRBV18	NA	TGTGCCAGCTCACCAACGCGGAGCGGCGAGCAGTACTTC	CASSPTRSGEQYF
NA	TRBJ1-2	TRBV6-2/TRBV6-3	NA	TGTGCCAGCAGTTTGGACAGTAACTATGGCTACACCTTC	CASSLDSNYGYTF
NA	TRBJ1-2	TRBV2	NA	TGTGCCAGCAGTGGGACTCCGGGTGGCTACACCTTC	CASSGTPGGYTF
NA	TRBJ2-5	TRBV20-1	NA	TGCAGTGCTAGTAGCCGTGGCCAAGGGACCCAGTACTTC	CSASSRGQGTQYF
NA	TRBJ2-7	TRBV7-3	NA	TGTGCCAGCAGCCCCACCCCAGGGGCCGGTACCTACGAGCAGTACTTC	CASSPTPGAGTYEQYF
many	TRBJ2-2	TRBV5-5	NA	TGTGCCAGCAGCTCCCTGCGGGTCCGGGAGCTGTTTTTT	CASSSLRVRELFF
NA	TRBJ2-5	TRBV5-4	TRBD2	TGTGCCAGCAGCACTGGGACTAGCGGGGGGGCCCAAGAGACCCAGTACTTC	CASSTGTSGGAQETQYF
few	TRBJ2-1	TRBV6-6	NA	TGTGCCAGCAGTTATACCCCTCGGGATGAGCAGTTCTTC	CASSYTPRDEQFF